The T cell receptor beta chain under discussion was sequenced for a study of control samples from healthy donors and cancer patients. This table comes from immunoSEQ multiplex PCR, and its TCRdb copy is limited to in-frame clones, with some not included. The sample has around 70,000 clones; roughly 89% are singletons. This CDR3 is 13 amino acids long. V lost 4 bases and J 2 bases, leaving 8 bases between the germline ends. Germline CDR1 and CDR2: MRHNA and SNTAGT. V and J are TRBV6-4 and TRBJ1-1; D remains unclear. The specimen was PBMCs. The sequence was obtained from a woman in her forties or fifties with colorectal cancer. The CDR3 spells CASSGHLNTEAFF. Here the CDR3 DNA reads TGTGCCAGCAGTGGACACCTTAACACTGAAGCTTTCTTT.